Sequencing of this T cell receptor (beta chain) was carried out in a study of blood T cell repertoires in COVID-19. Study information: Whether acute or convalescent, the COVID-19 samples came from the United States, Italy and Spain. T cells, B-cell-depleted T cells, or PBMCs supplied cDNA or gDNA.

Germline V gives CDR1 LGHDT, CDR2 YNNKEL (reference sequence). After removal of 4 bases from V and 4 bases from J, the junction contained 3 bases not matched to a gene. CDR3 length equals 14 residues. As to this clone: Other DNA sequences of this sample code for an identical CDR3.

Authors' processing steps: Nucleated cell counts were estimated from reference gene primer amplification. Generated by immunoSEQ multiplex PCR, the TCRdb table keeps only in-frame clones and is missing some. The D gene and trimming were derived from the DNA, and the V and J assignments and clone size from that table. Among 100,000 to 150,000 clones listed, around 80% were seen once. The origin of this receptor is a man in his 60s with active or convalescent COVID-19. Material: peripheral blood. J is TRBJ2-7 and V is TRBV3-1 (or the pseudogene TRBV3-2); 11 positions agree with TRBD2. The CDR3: CASSRGTSGYEQYF. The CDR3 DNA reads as TGTGCCAGCAGCCGGGGGACTAGCGGATACGAGCAGTACTTC.